A single sample gave rise to the 3 T cell receptor beta chains below, sequenced in a study of blood T cell repertoires in COVID-19. TCRdb's copy holds only in-frame clones and misses some; the assay was immunoSEQ multiplex PCR. The table lists 200,000 to 250,000 clones, under 90% of them singletons. The source material was PBMCs or T cells enriched from blood (not recorded which). Every receptor here comes from a man between 60 and 75 years old who had recovered from COVID-19.

This chain links TRBV12-5 with TRBJ1-4, with D hard to call. V shed 0 bases and J shed 8 bases, with 4 bases lying between them. This CDR3 is built from 12 residues. Germline CDR1 is LGHNT and CDR2 is FRNRAP. This CDR3 reads CASGLVREKLFF. CDR3 bases: TGTGCTAGTGGTTTGGTACGGGAAAAACTGTTTTTT.

The chain has TRBV7-2 and TRBJ1-1; perhaps TRBD1 as D (5 bases). V lost 0 bases to trimming and J lost 1 base, with 9 bases between them. Germline values: CDR1 SGHTA, CDR2 FQGNSA. This CDR3 has 15 amino acids. Written as DNA, the CDR3 is TGTGCCAGCAGCTTAGCACGGGGGGGGAACACTGAAGCTTTCTTT. Its translation: CASSLARGGNTEAFF.

This chain uses TRBV12-5 with TRBJ2-1; 7 bases are a match to TRBD1. From germline, CDR1 is LGHNT and CDR2 FRNRAP. J lost 3 bases, V lost 3 bases, and 2 bases had no gene match. This CDR3 contains 14 residues. CDR3 sequence: CASGFRDSYNEQFF. The CDR3 DNA reads TGTGCTAGTGGTTTCCGGGACAGCTACAATGAGCAGTTCTTC.